This TCR beta chain comes out of a study of blood T cell repertoires in COVID-19. CDR3 length: 11 residues. Trimming shortened V by 8 bases and J by 6 bases, and 7 bases separated the two germline ends. Germline CDR1 is WNHNN and CDR2 is SYGVQD (reference sequence). Clones were read by immunoSEQ multiplex PCR, and TCRdb kept only the in-frame ones, dropping some. Here the sample spans more than 400,000 clones, 87% being singletons. Input material: PBMCs or T cells enriched from blood (not recorded which). This receptor was taken from a young woman who had recovered from COVID-19. The V and J genes are TRBV10-1 and TRBJ2-2; D may be TRBD1 (5 bases). This chain's CDR3 is CASRTPGELFF. Here the CDR3 DNA reads TGCGCCAGCCGGACACCCGGGGAGCTGTTTTTT.